The next 7 T cell receptor beta chains were all read from a single sample in a study of blood T cell repertoires in COVID-19. Generated by immunoSEQ multiplex PCR, the TCRdb table keeps only in-frame clones and is missing some. The data hold around 470,000 clones, with around 91% observed a single time. Sequenced material: PBMCs or T cells enriched from blood (not recorded which). Receptor source: a man between 18 and 35 years old who had recovered from COVID-19.

V and J are TRBV29-1 and TRBJ1-5; 9 nucleotides line up with TRBD1. This CDR3 is built from 14 residues. Germline-derived CDR1 and CDR2 are SQVTM and ANQGSEA. Trimming cost V 6 bases and J 6 bases; bases outside gene matches: 9. The CDR3 is CSVATGTGFQPQHF. The CDR3 bases are TGCAGCGTAGCAACCGGGACAGGGTTTCAGCCCCAGCATTTT.

The chain couples TRBV28 to TRBJ2-7; 7 nucleotides align to TRBD2. In germline, CDR1 is MDHEN, CDR2 SYDVKM. Germline trimming cut 8 bases from V and 5 bases from J; bases unmatched to any gene: 0. This CDR3 is 10 amino acids long. This CDR3 reads CASGGDEQYF. CDR3 DNA sequence: TGTGCCAGCGGGGGGGACGAGCAGTACTTC.

The CDR3 DNA follows: TGTGCCAGTAGTATCAATCCCCGACAGAATCAGCCCCAGCATTTT. This sequence encodes CASSINPRQNQPQHF. The chain has TRBV19 and TRBJ1-5, with D perhaps TRBD1 (5 bases). CDR3 size: 15 residues. Germline CDR1 reads LNHDA; CDR2 reads SQIVND (reference sequence). V gave up 3 bases and J gave up 4 bases, with 13 bases separating them.

This chain uses TRBV24-1 with TRBJ2-2, with D possibly being TRBD2 (5 bases). V was cut by 2 bases and J by 3 bases, with 9 bases left in between. This CDR3 is 15 amino acids long. CDR1 and CDR2 from the germline V gene are KGHDR and SFDVKD. As DNA, the CDR3 is TGTGCCACCAGTGATTCCGGGCGGGACACCGGGGAGCTGTTTTTT. This codes for CATSDSGRDTGELFF.

This clone was recorded once. The V and J genes are TRBV6-5 and TRBJ2-1; a possible D gene is TRBD1 (6 bases). V gave up 6 bases and J gave up 7 bases, with 16 bases separating them. Per germline, CDR1 MNHEY and CDR2 SVGAGI. The CDR3 has 14 amino acids. The CDR3 loop is CASSPTTQGNEQFF. Written as DNA, the CDR3 is TGTGCCAGCAGCCCGACTACCCAGGGGAATGAGCAGTTCTTC.

V gene TRBV19 combines with J gene TRBJ2-3, with 9 bases that match TRBD2. CDR1 LNHDA and CDR2 SQIVND come from the germline V gene (reference sequence). Trimming removed 10 bases from V and 4 bases from J; junction bases left unmatched: 9. The CDR3 is made up of 14 amino acids. The CDR3 DNA follows: TGTGCCACTGGTATTGGACTAGCGCCAGATACGCAGTATTTT. Residues: CATGIGLAPDTQYF.

The chain carries TRBV10-3 and TRBJ1-2; TRBD1 agrees at 10 bases. CDR1 and CDR2 (germline): ENHRY, SYGVKD. V was pared by 7 bases and J by 2 bases, with 1 base of the junction left unmatched. The CDR3 loop spans 13 amino acids. CDR3 bases: TGTGCCATCACGGGACAGGGGAACTATGGCTACACCTTC. Encoded protein: CAITGQGNYGYTF.